Below, 3 T cell receptor beta chains from the same sample are listed, as sequenced in a study of blood T cells in healthy people across ages. A J-beta primer mix and a sample-barcoded 5' primer were used in a second PCR of about 7 to 12 cycles. TCRdb reanalysed the 5' RACE reads using MiXCR and keeps one entry per CDR3 protein. The top ten hold roughly 3.6% of the sample, which has 550,000 to 750,000 distinct CDR3 sequences, around 21% seen once. What was sequenced was blood. The source is a man between 70 and 80 years old in good health.

About this clonotype: One junction end does not reproduce the germline sequence, and a read error may be involved. CDR3 amino acids: CASSLNRLSGTARDSYEQCF. CDR3 nucleotide sequence: TGTGCCAGCAGCCTGAATCGCCTATCCGGGACAGCGAGGGACTCCTACGAGCAGTGCTTC. The V gene is TRBV7-3, the J gene TRBJ2-7; a weak D match, TRBD1 (7 bases). This CDR3 spans 20 amino acids. CDR1 and CDR2 (germline): SGHTA, FQGTGA.

The chain carries TRBV6-5 and TRBJ2-2; D possibly corresponds to TRBD2 (6 bases). This CDR3 is built from 14 residues. V was clipped by 6 bases and J by 5 bases, with 13 bases between them. CDR1 and CDR2 (germline): MNHEY, SVGAGI. CDR3 nucleotides: TGTGCCAGCAGAACGGGACTGCAGACCGGGGAGCTGTTTTTT. This translates into CASRTGLQTGELFF.

In this sample, this clonotype turned up a few times. The chain uses TRBV5-1 and TRBJ2-5, with 8 bases lining up with TRBD1. The tail of the sequence fits TRBJ2-7 better, so the J call may be wrong. The germline V gene has CDR1 SGHRS and CDR2 YFSETQ. The CDR3 spans 14 residues. The CDR3 is CASRLRTGNDEQYF. The CDR3 DNA sequence: TGCGCCAGCAGACTCCGGACAGGGAATGACGAGCAGTACTTC.